A selection of T cell receptor beta chains follows, all from one sample in a study of beta chain features in type 1 diabetes. Sequencing used immunoSEQ multiplex PCR; TCRdb keeps in-frame clones, though not all of them. The sample has under 400,000 clones, around an eighth seen once. The specimen was naive CD4+ T cells from blood. The receptors shown here come from a woman aged 18 to 35 with type 1 diabetes. Each CDR3 is given with its conserved first and last residue. Fields, in order: D gene, J gene, V gene, clone size, CDR3 DNA, CDR3 protein. D genes are given only for firm matches. Size tells how often a clone was seen (once, few, many) or the class of an expanded clone, and some rows leave it out.

D gene: NA; J gene: TRBJ1-2; V gene: TRBV25-1; clone size: NA; CDR3 DNA: TGTGCCAGCAGTGAATCGGTTAGTGGCTACACCTTC; CDR3 protein: CASSESVSGYTF
D gene: NA; J gene: TRBJ2-4; V gene: TRBV29-1; clone size: NA; CDR3 DNA: TGCAGCGTTCGCGGCAGATTAGCCAAAAACATTCAGTACTTC; CDR3 protein: CSVRGRLAKNIQYF
D gene: NA; J gene: TRBJ2-3; V gene: TRBV18; clone size: NA; CDR3 DNA: TGTGCCAGCTCACCAACTCCCAGCACAGATACGCAGTATTTT; CDR3 protein: CASSPTPSTDTQYF
D gene: TRBD2; J gene: TRBJ2-7; V gene: TRBV4-1; clone size: NA; CDR3 DNA: TGCGCCAGCAGCATCGGGAGGCAGGGAGGCGAGCAGTACTTC; CDR3 protein: CASSIGRQGGEQYF
D gene: TRBD1; J gene: TRBJ2-7; V gene: TRBV23-1; clone size: few; CDR3 DNA: TGCGCCAGCAGTCTGAGTGGGACAGGGGTAATCTACGAGCAGTACTTC; CDR3 protein: CASSLSGTGVIYEQYF
D gene: TRBD2; J gene: TRBJ2-1; V gene: TRBV4-2; clone size: few; CDR3 DNA: TGTGCCAGCAGCCAAGAGTCCGGGACTAGTTCCTACAATGAGCAGTTCTTC; CDR3 protein: CASSQESGTSSYNEQFF
D gene: TRBD2; J gene: TRBJ2-1; V gene: TRBV5-4; clone size: few; CDR3 DNA: TGTGCCAGCATAAGCGGGGCCAACAATGAGCAGTTCTTC; CDR3 protein: CASISGANNEQFF
D gene: NA; J gene: TRBJ1-2; V gene: TRBV6-6; clone size: few; CDR3 DNA: TGTGCCAGCAGTGTCCGACAGGAGGATCCCTATGGCTACACCTTC; CDR3 protein: CASSVRQEDPYGYTF
D gene: TRBD1; J gene: TRBJ1-5; V gene: TRBV13; clone size: NA; CDR3 DNA: TGTGCCAGCAGCTTAGGCCCCGACAGGGCCAATCAGCCCCAGCATTTT; CDR3 protein: CASSLGPDRANQPQHF
D gene: NA; J gene: TRBJ2-6; V gene: TRBV7-3; clone size: NA; CDR3 DNA: TGTGCCAGCAGCGCCGTCAGCTCTGGGGCCAACGTCCTGACTTTC; CDR3 protein: CASSAVSSGANVLTF
D gene: NA; J gene: TRBJ2-7; V gene: TRBV5-1; clone size: NA; CDR3 DNA: TGCGCCAGCAGCTTGGTTACAGGGAATTTCTACGAGCAGTACTTC; CDR3 protein: CASSLVTGNFYEQYF
D gene: TRBD2; J gene: TRBJ2-7; V gene: TRBV18; clone size: NA; CDR3 DNA: TGTGCCAGCTCACCGAGAGCGGGAGTCTTCCCCTACGAGCAGTACTTC; CDR3 protein: CASSPRAGVFPYEQYF
D gene: TRBD2; J gene: TRBJ2-3; V gene: TRBV5-1; clone size: NA; CDR3 DNA: TGCGCCAGCAGCCCCTTTATCGGGCTAGCGGGGGGCGTGAGTGGAGATACGCAGTATTTT; CDR3 protein: CASSPFIGLAGGVSGDTQYF
D gene: TRBD1; J gene: TRBJ1-1; V gene: TRBV13; clone size: NA; CDR3 DNA: TGTGCCAGCACCTTTAGACAGGGGGCACTCGTGGACACTGAAGCTTTCTTT; CDR3 protein: CASTFRQGALVDTEAFF
D gene: NA; J gene: TRBJ2-5; V gene: TRBV5-1; clone size: NA; CDR3 DNA: TGCGCCAGCAGCTCGGGGCAGGGGATCCAAGAGACCCAGTACTTC; CDR3 protein: CASSSGQGIQETQYF
D gene: NA; J gene: TRBJ2-1; V gene: TRBV15; clone size: few; CDR3 DNA: TGTGCCACCAGCACGAACGGTTTGGGCAGCAAGACCTACAATGAGCAGTTCTTC; CDR3 protein: CATSTNGLGSKTYNEQFF
D gene: NA; J gene: TRBJ2-3; V gene: TRBV6-5; clone size: few; CDR3 DNA: TGTGCTATCTTGTGCCAGCGGGTGATGTCAGATACGCAGTATTTT; CDR3 protein: CAILCQRVMSDTQYF
D gene: TRBD1; J gene: TRBJ2-5; V gene: TRBV5-4; clone size: NA; CDR3 DNA: TGTGCCAGCAGCTCCGACAGGGGAAGTTGGGAGACCCAGTACTTC; CDR3 protein: CASSSDRGSWETQYF
D gene: NA; J gene: TRBJ2-3; V gene: TRBV29-1; clone size: NA; CDR3 DNA: TGCAGCGATAGCCGAGCAGATACGCAGTATTTT; CDR3 protein: CSDSRADTQYF
D gene: NA; J gene: TRBJ1-2; V gene: TRBV7-9; clone size: NA; CDR3 DNA: TGTGCCAGCAGCTTAGATAGAGCTAACTATGGCTACACCTTC; CDR3 protein: CASSLDRANYGYTF
D gene: TRBD1; J gene: TRBJ1-1; V gene: TRBV9; clone size: NA; CDR3 DNA: TGTGCCAGCAGCGCCGGACGGGACAGCCCTAACACTGAAGCTTTCTTT; CDR3 protein: CASSAGRDSPNTEAFF
D gene: TRBD1; J gene: TRBJ1-4; V gene: TRBV30; clone size: NA; CDR3 DNA: TGTGCCTGGAGTGACCCGGGACAGGGGGGTGAAAAACTGTTTTTT; CDR3 protein: CAWSDPGQGGEKLFF
D gene: TRBD1; J gene: TRBJ1-4; V gene: TRBV27; clone size: few; CDR3 DNA: TGTGCCAGCAGTCCGGGGACAGGGTATGAAAAACTGTTTTTT; CDR3 protein: CASSPGTGYEKLFF
D gene: TRBD2; J gene: TRBJ2-1; V gene: TRBV11-3; clone size: few; CDR3 DNA: TGTGCCAGCAGCACCCTAGCGGGAGGGTTCAATGAGCAGTTCTTC; CDR3 protein: CASSTLAGGFNEQFF
D gene: NA; J gene: TRBJ2-5; V gene: TRBV28; clone size: few; CDR3 DNA: TGTGCCAGCAGTTTCTACGGGGGTGGGGAGACCCAGTACTTC; CDR3 protein: CASSFYGGGETQYF
D gene: NA; J gene: TRBJ1-3; V gene: TRBV2; clone size: few; CDR3 DNA: TGTGCCAGCAGGGAGGACCACTCTGGAAACACCATATATTTT; CDR3 protein: CASREDHSGNTIYF
D gene: TRBD1; J gene: TRBJ1-2; V gene: TRBV4-1; clone size: few; CDR3 DNA: TGCGCCAGCAGACTTCCCGGGACAGGGGATGGCTACACCTTC; CDR3 protein: CASRLPGTGDGYTF
D gene: NA; J gene: TRBJ1-1; V gene: TRBV5-1; clone size: few; CDR3 DNA: TGCGCCAGCAGCTTCCAGGGTGCTGAAGCTTTCTTT; CDR3 protein: CASSFQGAEAFF
D gene: NA; J gene: TRBJ1-2; V gene: TRBV9; clone size: NA; CDR3 DNA: TGTGCCAGCAGCCCAGGGGATGGCTACACCTTC; CDR3 protein: CASSPGDGYTF
D gene: TRBD2; J gene: TRBJ2-1; V gene: TRBV10-3; clone size: NA; CDR3 DNA: TGTGCCATCTCCATAGCGGGGGATTACAATGAGCAGTTCTTC; CDR3 protein: CAISIAGDYNEQFF
D gene: NA; J gene: TRBJ1-5; V gene: TRBV19; clone size: NA; CDR3 DNA: TGTGCCAGTAGTATAGGGATCACTACAAGCAATCAGCCCCAGCATTTT; CDR3 protein: CASSIGITTSNQPQHF
D gene: NA; J gene: TRBJ2-5; V gene: TRBV4-1; clone size: NA; CDR3 DNA: TGCGCCAGCAGCCAGTGGACCCAGGGAGAGACCCAGTACTTC; CDR3 protein: CASSQWTQGETQYF
D gene: TRBD2; J gene: TRBJ2-6; V gene: TRBV4-1; clone size: few; CDR3 DNA: TGCGCCAGCAGCCAAGTAGCGGGTAAGGCGGCTGGGGCCAACGTCCTGACTTTC; CDR3 protein: CASSQVAGKAAGANVLTF
D gene: TRBD1; J gene: TRBJ1-5; V gene: TRBV30; clone size: few; CDR3 DNA: TGTGCCTGGAGTATTGCTGGGACAGACAATCAGCCCCAGCATTTT; CDR3 protein: CAWSIAGTDNQPQHF
D gene: TRBD1; J gene: TRBJ1-1; V gene: TRBV7-9; clone size: NA; CDR3 DNA: TGTGCCAGCAGCTTGACAGGGACGAACACTGAAGCTTTCTTT; CDR3 protein: CASSLTGTNTEAFF
D gene: TRBD2; J gene: TRBJ2-5; V gene: TRBV9; clone size: NA; CDR3 DNA: TGTGCCAGCAGCGTAGCCCCTAGCGGGGTTCCCGGAGAGACCCAGTACTTC; CDR3 protein: CASSVAPSGVPGETQYF
D gene: TRBD1; J gene: TRBJ2-1; V gene: TRBV7-9; clone size: few; CDR3 DNA: TGTGCCAGCAGCCCTTATTCCGGGACAGGGGGCCATGAGCAGTTCTTC; CDR3 protein: CASSPYSGTGGHEQFF
D gene: TRBD2; J gene: TRBJ2-3; V gene: TRBV12-5; clone size: NA; CDR3 DNA: TGTGCTAGTGGTTCTGGGACTAGAAGCACAGATACGCAGTATTTT; CDR3 protein: CASGSGTRSTDTQYF
D gene: TRBD2; J gene: TRBJ2-5; V gene: TRBV10-2; clone size: NA; CDR3 DNA: TGCGCCAGCAGTAAACCGGGACTAGCTGATATTGGGCAAGAGACCCAGTACTTC; CDR3 protein: CASSKPGLADIGQETQYF
D gene: NA; J gene: TRBJ2-1; V gene: TRBV5-1; clone size: few; CDR3 DNA: TGCGCCAGCAGCTTGGTCGACAATGAGCAGTTCTTC; CDR3 protein: CASSLVDNEQFF
D gene: NA; J gene: TRBJ2-1; V gene: TRBV11-2; clone size: NA; CDR3 DNA: TGTGCCAGCAGCTTGGTTAGCTTCGGCAACAATGAGCAGTTCTTC; CDR3 protein: CASSLVSFGNNEQFF
D gene: NA; J gene: TRBJ2-7; V gene: TRBV5-4; clone size: few; CDR3 DNA: TGTGCCAGCAGCGGCGGGGATTCCTACGAGCAGTACTTC; CDR3 protein: CASSGGDSYEQYF
D gene: NA; J gene: TRBJ2-7; V gene: TRBV5-4; clone size: few; CDR3 DNA: TGTGCCAGCACCATCCCCGGAACTAGGCTCAACGAGCAGTACTTC; CDR3 protein: CASTIPGTRLNEQYF
D gene: TRBD1; J gene: TRBJ1-1; V gene: TRBV30; clone size: NA; CDR3 DNA: TGTGCCTGGAGTCCAGGGAAAAACAGGGGGAACACTGAAGCTTTCTTT; CDR3 protein: CAWSPGKNRGNTEAFF
D gene: NA; J gene: TRBJ2-1; V gene: TRBV6-1; clone size: NA; CDR3 DNA: TGTGCCAGCAGTGAAGACTCATACAATGAGCAGTTCTTC; CDR3 protein: CASSEDSYNEQFF
D gene: TRBD2; J gene: TRBJ2-7; V gene: TRBV28; clone size: few; CDR3 DNA: TGTGCCAGCAGTGTGACTAGCAACTCCTACGAGCAGTACTTC; CDR3 protein: CASSVTSNSYEQYF